The 27 T cell receptor beta chains listed next were all sequenced from one sample in a study of T cell repertoires in cytomegalovirus infection. TCRdb fed the reads into MiXCR, producing one record per CDR3 protein. The sample holds some 700,000 distinct CDR3 sequences; about a third are singletons and the top ten take about 2.8%. Sample: PBMCs. The receptors were sampled from a human donor in good health (CMV status not recorded). Some clones in this sample may be carry-over from other donors' samples.

The V gene is TRBV19, the J gene TRBJ2-7; 9 bases are a match to TRBD1. With 9 bases clipped from V and 5 bases from J, the junction kept 5 bases outside the gene matches. CDR1 and CDR2 (germline): LNHDA, SQIVND (reference sequence). This CDR3 has 12 residues. This chain's CDR3 is CASGTGLDEQYF. The CDR3 region has the DNA TGTGCCAGCGGGACAGGGCTCGACGAGCAGTACTTC.

The gene calls are TRBV11-2 and TRBJ2-1; 8 nucleotides agree with TRBD1. Per the germline V gene, CDR1 is SGHAT and CDR2 is FQNNGV. CDR3 length: 14 amino acids. The trim removed 1 base at V and 15 bases at J, leaving 11 bases unmatched. The CDR3 is CASSLAKTYDRGFF. For the CDR3, the DNA is TGTGCCAGCAGCTTAGCGAAGACCTACGACAGGGGGTTCTTC.

Ten or more counts support this clonotype. The junction and the germline gene differ at one end; a read error may be behind it. The chain uses TRBV5-1 and TRBJ1-2, with 7 bases fitting TRBD1. Germline V gene lookup returns CDR1 SGHRS and CDR2 YFSETQ. There are 13 residues in the CDR3. The CDR3 sequence is CASSLGTAYGYTF. DNA of the CDR3: TGTGCCAGCAGCCTAGGGACAGCTTATGGCTACACCTTC.

The chain employs TRBV20-1 and TRBJ2-1, with 10 bases matching TRBD2. Germline CDR1 reads DFQATT; CDR2 reads SNEGSKA (reference sequence). The CDR3 has 16 residues. CDR3 protein: CSKGVQSGRAFREQFF. In nucleotides, the CDR3 is TGCAGCAAGGGGGTTCAGAGCGGGAGGGCCTTCCGGGAGCAGTTCTTC.

The genes are TRBV20-1 and TRBJ2-5; the D call may be TRBD1 or TRBD2 (6 bases each). Germline CDR1 DFQATT, CDR2 SNEGSKA (reference sequence). Trimming pared 0 bases from V and 3 bases from J, leaving 17 bases between. CDR3 size: 16 residues. Here the CDR3 reads CSARDRWGAGEETQYF. The CDR3 coding sequence is TGCAGTGCTAGAGATCGCTGGGGGGCCGGGGAAGAGACCCAGTACTTC.

The chain combines TRBV7-6 with TRBJ1-6; D is undetermined. The germline gives CDR1 SGHVS, CDR2 FNYEAQ. The length of the CDR3 is 12 residues. Between the trimmed V and J ends, which lost 5 bases and 10 bases, there was a span of 9 bases. The chain's CDR3 is CASSTDGSPLHF. CDR3 in DNA: TGTGCCAGCAGCACAGACGGGTCACCCCTCCACTTT.

The genes are TRBV7-8 and TRBJ1-2; no definite D call. CDR3 size: 14 residues. V lost 1 base and J lost 5, with 11 bases in between. The V gene's germline CDR1 is SGHVS and CDR2 FQNEAQ. The CDR3 coding sequence is TGTGCCAGCAGCTTAGGACGGATGGTGTATGGCTACACCTTC. This encodes CASSLGRMVYGYTF.

V is TRBV20-1 and J is TRBJ2-5; 8 nucleotides line up with TRBD1. The CDR3 is 16 residues long. V lost 3 bases and J lost 4; bases outside the gene matches: 13. The germline V gene has CDR1 DFQATT and CDR2 SNEGSKA (reference sequence). The CDR3 DNA reads TGCAGTGCTAGCTCGGGCCCCAGGGGGCGCAGAGAGACCCAGTACTTC. Translating gives CSASSGPRGRRETQYF.

This clonotype has a handful of counts. The J gene is TRBJ2-6, the V gene TRBV27; 15 nucleotides agree with TRBD2. The CDR3 is made up of 21 amino acids. V gave up 2 bases and J gave up 1 base; unmatched junction bases: 9. The germline CDR1 and CDR2 sequences are MNHEY and SMNVEV (reference sequence). The CDR3 sequence: CASSLRPGLAGGFSGANVLTF. The CDR3 region has the DNA TGTGCCAGCAGTTTAAGGCCGGGACTAGCGGGGGGTTTTTCTGGGGCCAACGTCCTGACTTTC.

A word on this clonotype: The CDR3 end shows no conserved phenylalanine or tryptophan, and so a read error is likely. The CDR3 region is CASSLAAAAQHS. CDR3 in DNA: TGTGCCAGCAGCTTAGCGGCGGCCGCCCAGCATTCA. This sequence joins TRBV7-2 and TRBJ1-5; D gene ambiguous. There are 12 residues in the CDR3. V shed 0 bases and J shed 11 bases, with 8 bases lying between them. Germline V gene sequence: CDR1 SGHTA, CDR2 FQGNSA.

This clonotype showed up just a few times. The V and J genes are TRBV7-9 and TRBJ2-7, with TRBD1 identical over 7 bases. V lost 5 bases and J lost 2; bases outside the gene matches: 6. The CDR3 loop spans 14 amino acids. From germline, CDR1 is SEHNR and CDR2 FQNEAQ (reference sequence). CDR3 amino acids: CASSPRDSTYEQYF. CDR3 coding DNA: TGTGCCAGCAGCCCCCGGGACAGTACCTACGAGCAGTACTTC.

The rearrangement joins TRBV20-1 to TRBJ1-6, with 9 positions matching TRBD1. Germline trimming cut 7 bases from V and 8 bases from J; bases unmatched to any gene: 3. The length of the CDR3 is 12 residues. The germline gives CDR1 DFQATT, CDR2 SNEGSKA (reference sequence). The CDR3, as DNA: TGCAGTGTAAGGACAGGGGATTCACCCCTCCACTTT. Translation gives CSVRTGDSPLHF.

The CDR3 is CASLRYTGQNTEAFF. Here the CDR3 DNA reads TGTGCCAGCCTACGGTATACCGGACAGAACACTGAAGCTTTCTTT. The chain carries TRBV28 and TRBJ1-1; a possible D gene is TRBD1 (5 bases). CDR3 length: 15 residues. Germline-derived CDR1 and CDR2 are MDHEN and SYDVKM. Between the trimmed V and J ends, which lost 8 bases and 1 base, there was a span of 17 bases.

The chain joins TRBV27 to TRBJ2-7; D may be TRBD2 (6 bases). The CDR3 extends over 19 amino acids. Germline V gives CDR1 MNHEY, CDR2 SMNVEV (reference sequence). Trimming took off 5 bases at V and 0 bases at J, with 26 bases between the two ends. The CDR3, as DNA: TGTGCCAGCAGTCCTCGCCGCGGGGCGCAAATTAAAGGCTCCTACGAGCAGTACTTC. This gives the protein CASSPRRGAQIKGSYEQYF.

On this clonotype: This clone may be a read error of a much larger clone one base away. The chain couples TRBV7-2 to TRBJ2-6; tentatively, D is TRBD1 (5 bases). Germline loops: CDR1 SGHTA, CDR2 FQGNSA. The CDR3 sequence is 18 residues long. The CDR3 loop reads CASSLYPRAGSGDNVLTF. As DNA, the CDR3 is TGTGCCAGCAGCTTATACCCTAGAGCAGGGTCTGGGGACAACGTCCTGACTTTC.

Ten or more counts support this clonotype. V is TRBV28 and J is TRBJ2-5; TRBD1 is a possible D gene (6 bases). Trimming left V 6 bases short and J 4 bases short, with 15 bases between. This CDR3 is 14 amino acids long. Germline V gene data show CDR1 as MDHEN and CDR2 as SYDVKM. CDR3 bases: TGTGCCAGCAGCCGCCTGACAGGAAGAGAGACCCAGTACTTC. Protein product: CASSRLTGRETQYF.

V is TRBV7-9 and J is TRBJ2-1, with TRBD2 identical over 8 bases. Looked up from germline, CDR1 is SEHNR and CDR2 is FQNEAQ (reference sequence). This CDR3 spans 16 amino acids. Trimming took 5 bases from V and 4 from J; bases not matched to a gene: 10. Written as DNA, the CDR3 is TGTGCCAGCAGCGTACTCCGGACTAGCCAGTACAATGAGCAGTTCTTC. As protein: CASSVLRTSQYNEQFF.

A word on this clonotype: This clone may be a read error of a much larger clone one base away. The genes are TRBV7-2 and TRBJ2-1; 16 nucleotides match TRBD2. Germline CDR1 SGHTA, CDR2 FQGNSA. The CDR3 is 17 amino acids. CDR3 loop: CASSTTGLAGGLNEQLF. The CDR3, as DNA: TGTGCCAGCAGCACGACGGGACTAGCGGGAGGGCTAAATGAGCAGTTATTC.

The chain carries TRBV6-1 and TRBJ2-4; D might be TRBD2 (5 bases). The germline V gene encodes CDR1 MNHNS and CDR2 SASEGT. This CDR3 region has 16 residues. Trimming removed 6 bases from V and 0 bases from J, with 15 bases in between. CDR3 sequence (DNA): TGTGCCAGCAGGGCCCTTCGGACTGTAGCCAAAAACATTCAGTACTTC. As protein: CASRALRTVAKNIQYF.

The V call is TRBV19, the J call TRBJ2-1; a possible D gene is TRBD2 (5 bases). The CDR3 sequence is 18 residues long. Germline CDR1 and CDR2: LNHDA and SQIVND (reference sequence). V was trimmed by 4 bases and J by 0 bases, leaving 19 bases between them. The CDR3 reads CASSTNRGLGSSYNEQFF. In nucleotides, the CDR3 is TGTGCCAGTAGTACGAACCGCGGACTGGGGAGCTCCTACAATGAGCAGTTCTTC.

The chain couples TRBV6-4 to TRBJ2-1; maybe TRBD2 (5 bases). The germline V gene encodes CDR1 MRHNA and CDR2 SNTAGT. V was shortened by 6 bases and J by 6 bases, with 9 bases between the two germline ends. The CDR3 contains 12 residues. Here the CDR3 DNA reads TGTGCCAGCAGCGGGAAGGGCAATGAGCAGTTCTTC. Translated: CASSGKGNEQFF.

At least ten counts were recorded for this clonotype. V usage is TRBV7-2 and J usage is TRBJ1-3; D is unclear. The CDR3 spans 16 residues. V was clipped by 1 base and J by 0 bases, with 10 bases between them. Germline loops: CDR1 SGHTA, CDR2 FQGNSA. DNA for the CDR3: TGTGCCAGCAGCTTAGAAGGGCTAAGCTCTGGAAACACCATATATTTT. This gives the protein CASSLEGLSSGNTIYF.

The chain recombines TRBV27 with TRBJ2-1; no clear D. This CDR3 region has 12 residues. Germline loops: CDR1 MNHEY, CDR2 SMNVEV (reference sequence). Between the trimmed V and J ends, which lost 6 bases and 5 bases, there was a span of 8 bases. For the CDR3, the DNA is TGTGCCAGCAGCCCTCCGAACAATGAGCAGTTCTTC. Translated: CASSPPNNEQFF.

This clonotype has only a few counts. The gene calls are TRBV6-1 and TRBJ1-1; perhaps TRBD1 as D (5 bases). V lost 5 bases and J lost 1, with 11 bases in between. This CDR3 contains 14 residues. Germline V gene data show CDR1 as MNHNS and CDR2 as SASEGT. The CDR3 sequence is CASSSPRGNTEAFF. The DNA for the CDR3 is TGTGCCAGCAGTTCCCCAAGGGGGAACACTGAAGCTTTCTTT.

DNA of the CDR3: TGTGCCAGCAGCTTACAGTCGAACACTGAAGCTTTCTTT. This sequence encodes CASSLQSNTEAFF. The chain links TRBV11-1 to TRBJ1-1, with D unresolved. CDR1 is SGHAT and CDR2 is FQDESV in the germline V gene (reference sequence). The CDR3 has 13 residues. V lost 2 bases and J lost 1, with 5 bases in between.

The chain has TRBV7-9 and TRBJ2-7; the match to TRBD2 covers 11 bases. The germline CDR1 and CDR2 sequences are SEHNR and FQNEAQ (reference sequence). V shed 7 bases and J 0 bases; nucleotides not matched to a gene: 5. The CDR3 length is 15 residues. As DNA, the CDR3 is TGTGCCAGCACCCTGCTAGCGGGAGGCTCCTACGAGCAGTACTTC. Translation gives CASTLLAGGSYEQYF.

This clonotype occurred a few times. The rearrangement joins TRBV7-2 to TRBJ2-3; 9 bases line up with TRBD2. The CDR3 covers 16 residues. CDR1 SGHTA and CDR2 FQGNSA come from the germline V gene. Unmatched junction bases numbered 13, after V lost 5 bases and J lost 7 bases. The CDR3 loop reads CASSPRLAELTYTQYF. Here the CDR3 DNA reads TGTGCCAGCAGCCCCCGACTAGCGGAACTAACCTATACGCAGTATTTT. Full variable domain (missing parts from reference TRBV7-2 and TRBJ2-3): GAGVSQSPSNKVTEKGKDVELRCDPISGHTALYWYRQSLGQGLEFLIYFQGNSAPDKSGLPSDRFSAERTGGSVSTLTIQRTQQEDSAVYLCASSPRLAELTYTQYFGPGTRLTVL.